These 7 T cell receptor beta chains share one sample of origin, sequenced in a study of T cell changes during pregnancy in multiple sclerosis. Here immunoSEQ multiplex PCR was the method, and the copy in TCRdb shows in-frame clones only, minus some. The table has 90,000 to 95,000 clones, around 93% seen once. This specimen was peripheral blood, taken in the third trimester of pregnancy. The receptors were gathered from a female donor with multiple sclerosis, enrolled in a pregnancy study.

The chain recombines TRBV30 with TRBJ1-2; 9 bases match TRBD1. CDR3 length equals 15 residues. Germline values: CDR1 GTSNPN, CDR2 SVGIG (reference sequence). With V trimmed by 4 bases and J by 3 bases, 9 bases remained unmatched. The CDR3 DNA reads TGTGCCTGGACGTGGGACAGGGAAATAGACTATGGCTACACCTTC. It translates to CAWTWDREIDYGYTF.

This chain links TRBV6-1 with TRBJ2-1, with TRBD2 matching over 7 bases. V lost 1 base and J lost 0; bases outside the gene matches: 3. Germline V gene data show CDR1 as MNHNS and CDR2 as SASEGT. This CDR3 is 16 amino acids long. The CDR3 region has the DNA TGTGCCAGCAGTGAAGTGGGGGGGAGCTCCTACAATGAGCAGTTCTTC. Translated, it gives CASSEVGGSSYNEQFF.

V is TRBV9 and J is TRBJ2-5; TRBD2 matches at 10 bases. J lost 5 bases, V lost 1 base, and 5 bases had no gene match. Germline CDR1 and CDR2: SGDLS and YYNGEE. CDR3 length equals 15 residues. Here the CDR3 DNA reads TGTGCCAGCAGCGTACTCAGCGGGAGGGGGGAGACCCAGTACTTC. Amino acid sequence: CASSVLSGRGETQYF.

This clone appeared once. This chain links TRBV7-2 with TRBJ2-5; TRBD1 is a possible D gene (6 bases). This CDR3 has 15 residues. The germline CDR1 and CDR2 sequences are SGHTA and FQGNSA. Trimming left V 4 bases short and J 5 bases short, with 17 bases between. The CDR3 protein is CASSSRDGTSETQYF. The CDR3 coding sequence is TGTGCCAGCAGCTCGCGAGACGGGACATCGGAGACCCAGTACTTC.

V usage is TRBV2 and J usage is TRBJ2-3, with 10 bases aligning to TRBD1. The CDR3 extends over 15 amino acids. Germline V gene data show CDR1 as SNHLY and CDR2 as FYNNEI. J gave up 5 bases and V 3 bases, and 5 bases lay outside the gene matches. CDR3: CASSDWDRGQDTQYF. CDR3 DNA: TGTGCCAGCAGTGATTGGGACAGGGGACAAGATACGCAGTATTTT.

The V gene is TRBV5-6, the J gene TRBJ2-7; D possibly corresponds to TRBD1 (6 bases). CDR1 is SGHDT, CDR2 YYEEEE, per germline. This CDR3 spans 15 amino acids. The V and J ends lost 4 bases and 1 base respectively, with 15 bases between them. The CDR3 coding sequence is TGTGCCAGCAGCCCAACAGGGATACTATCCTACGAGCAGTACTTC. Residues: CASSPTGILSYEQYF.

The rearrangement joins TRBV5-1 to TRBJ2-1; possible D gene TRBD2, 6 bases. Germline V CDR1 and CDR2: SGHRS, YFSETQ. V dropped 7 bases and J dropped 9 bases, with 14 bases sitting between them. This CDR3 region has 12 residues. The CDR3 DNA is TGCGCCAGCCGCGACGGGGACTTTGAGCAGTTCTTC. It translates to CASRDGDFEQFF.